The present T cell receptor (beta chain) was sequenced within a study of CD8+CD57+ T cells in acquired aplastic anemia. About the research overall: The DNA of sorted CD4+ and CD8+ cells averaged roughly 3.2 ug.

This clonotype was seen repeatedly, ten times or more. CDR1 is MNHNS, CDR2 SASEGT, per germline. Trimming pared 1 base from V and 0 bases from J, leaving 13 bases between. This CDR3 has 18 residues. Genomic DNA constituted the template upon which TCR beta VDJ and CDR3 profiling was performed. TCRdb passed the reads through MiXCR, listing each CDR3 protein once. The sample lists 250,000 to 300,000 distinct CDR3 sequences; 50% to 70% were seen once. What was sequenced was sorted CD4+, CD8+, or CD8+CD57+ T cells (not recorded which) from PBMCs. The chain employs TRBV6-1 and TRBJ1-6; no clear D. This clonotype was sampled from a human donor with severe aplastic anemia or a healthy control (not recorded which). In DNA form, the CDR3 reads TGTGCCAGCAGTGAAGAGGGCACGCATAGCTCCTATAATTCACCCCTCCACTTT. Encoded protein: CASSEEGTHSSYNSPLHF.